This record looks at one TCR beta chain sequence and its context. Per germline, CDR1 SNHLY and CDR2 FYNNEI. V gave up 8 bases and J gave up 5 bases, with 19 bases separating them. This CDR3 has 14 residues. The sample comes from a study of CD8+CD57+ T cells in acquired aplastic anemia. Only patients with CD8+CD57+ cell expansion on flow cytometry were chosen for sequencing. Genomic DNA, serving as template, underwent TCR beta VDJ and CDR3 profiling. TCRdb ran MiXCR on the reads and lists one entry per CDR3 protein. Of around 430,000 distinct CDR3 sequences listed, around 32% are singletons. Sequences were obtained from sorted CD4+, CD8+, or CD8+CD57+ T cells (not recorded which) from PBMCs. The TCR was taken from a human donor with aplastic anemia. V and J are TRBV2 and TRBJ2-7; either TRBD1 or TRBD2 may supply D (5 bases each). CDR3 in DNA: TGTGCCAGCGGTCGGGACGCAAAAGGGAACGAGCAGTACTTC. Amino acids: CASGRDAKGNEQYF.